The present T cell receptor beta chain was sequenced within a study of cytomegalovirus exposure and HLA in healthy donors. Study outcomes and limitations: Prior analysis indicated that the majority of TCR beta V segments exhibited productivity approximately 87% or approximately 30% of the time.

PCR employed 60 Vbeta and 13 Jbeta primers. Produced via immunoSEQ multiplex PCR; TCRdb's table is partial and in-frame only. The data show some 100,000 clones, around three quarters seen once. Germline assignment: CDR1 SGHAT and CDR2 FQNNGV. The CDR3 extends over 13 amino acids. V gave up 4 bases and J gave up 5 bases; unmatched junction bases: 4. As for this clone: Its antigen is unknown.

The specimen was PBMCs. The sequence derives from a male donor in good health and CMV-seropositive. The chain carries TRBV11-2 and TRBJ2-5; 7 nucleotides match TRBD1. CDR3: CASSWDSSETQYF. In nucleotides, the CDR3 is TGTGCCAGCAGCTGGGACAGCTCGGAGACCCAGTACTTC.